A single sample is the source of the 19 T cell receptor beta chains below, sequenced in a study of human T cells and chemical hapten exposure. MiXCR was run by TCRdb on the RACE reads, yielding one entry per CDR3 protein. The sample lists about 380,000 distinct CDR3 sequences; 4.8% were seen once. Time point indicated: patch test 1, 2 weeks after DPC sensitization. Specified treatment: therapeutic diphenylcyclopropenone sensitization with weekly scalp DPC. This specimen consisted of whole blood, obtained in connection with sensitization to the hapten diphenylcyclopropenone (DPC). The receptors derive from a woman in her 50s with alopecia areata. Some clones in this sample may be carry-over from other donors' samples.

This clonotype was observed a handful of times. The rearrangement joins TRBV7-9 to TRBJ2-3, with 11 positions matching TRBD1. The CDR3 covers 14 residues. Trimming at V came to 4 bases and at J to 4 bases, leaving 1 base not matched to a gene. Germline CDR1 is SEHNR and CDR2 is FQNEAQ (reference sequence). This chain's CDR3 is CASSWGQGADTQYF. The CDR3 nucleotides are TGTGCCAGCAGCTGGGGACAGGGGGCAGATACGCAGTATTTT.

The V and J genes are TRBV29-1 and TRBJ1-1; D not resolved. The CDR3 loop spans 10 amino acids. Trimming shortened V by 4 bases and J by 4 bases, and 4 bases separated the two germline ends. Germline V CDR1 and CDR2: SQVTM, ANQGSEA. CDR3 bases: TGCAGCGTTGGAATCACTGAAGCTTTCTTT. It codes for CSVGITEAFF.

In DNA, the CDR3 is TGTGCCAGCAGGCCCCTCGGGGGAAGCGGGGGGTCCTACAATGAGCAGTTCTTC. Its protein product is CASRPLGGSGGSYNEQFF. This chain connects TRBV2 to TRBJ2-1, with 9 bases identical to TRBD2. Germline V gives CDR1 SNHLY, CDR2 FYNNEI. V shed 6 bases and J 1 base; nucleotides not matched to a gene: 13. This CDR3 comprises 18 residues.

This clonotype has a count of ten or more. CDR3 loop: CASSHQGRGNHNEQFF. CDR3 sequence (DNA): TGTGCCAGCAGCCATCAGGGCAGGGGGAACCACAATGAGCAGTTCTTC. The chain recombines TRBV14 with TRBJ2-1; 7 bases are shared with TRBD1. The V gene end was trimmed by 3 bases and the J gene end by 5 bases; junction bases not matched to a gene: 10. Germline V gives CDR1 SGHDN, CDR2 FVKESK. The CDR3 consists of 16 residues.

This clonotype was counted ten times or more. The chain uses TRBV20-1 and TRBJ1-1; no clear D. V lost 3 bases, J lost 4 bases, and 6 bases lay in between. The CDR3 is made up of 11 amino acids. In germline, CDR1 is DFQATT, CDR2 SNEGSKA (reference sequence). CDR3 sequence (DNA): TGCAGTGCTAGGAGGGTCACTGAAGCTTTCTTT. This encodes CSARRVTEAFF.

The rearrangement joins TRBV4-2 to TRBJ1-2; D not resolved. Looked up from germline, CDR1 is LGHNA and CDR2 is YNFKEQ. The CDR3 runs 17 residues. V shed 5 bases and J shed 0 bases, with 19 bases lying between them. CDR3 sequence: CASSSQGLPNANYGYTF. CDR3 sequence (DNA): TGTGCCAGCAGCTCCCAAGGACTCCCAAACGCTAACTATGGCTACACCTTC.

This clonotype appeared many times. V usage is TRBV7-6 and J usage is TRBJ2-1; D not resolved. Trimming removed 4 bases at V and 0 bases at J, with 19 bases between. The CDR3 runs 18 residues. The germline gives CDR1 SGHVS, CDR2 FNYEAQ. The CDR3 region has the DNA TGTGCCAGCAGCTCAACCGTTGGCAGGTCCGGCTCCTACAATGAGCAGTTCTTC. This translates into CASSSTVGRSGSYNEQFF.

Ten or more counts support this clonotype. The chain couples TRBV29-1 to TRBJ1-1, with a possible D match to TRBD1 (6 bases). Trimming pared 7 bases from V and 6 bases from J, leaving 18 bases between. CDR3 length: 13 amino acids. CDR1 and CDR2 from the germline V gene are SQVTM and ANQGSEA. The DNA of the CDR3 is TGCAGCGGGGGGGGGCCCCCATTGGCTGAAGCTTTCTTT. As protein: CSGGGPPLAEAFF. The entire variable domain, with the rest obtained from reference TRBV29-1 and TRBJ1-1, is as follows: SAVISQKPSRDICQRGTSLTIQCQVDSQVTMMFWYRQQPGQSLTLIATANQGSEATYESGFVIDKFPISRPNLTFSTLTVSNMSPEDSSIYLCSGGGPPLAEAFFGQGTRLTVV.

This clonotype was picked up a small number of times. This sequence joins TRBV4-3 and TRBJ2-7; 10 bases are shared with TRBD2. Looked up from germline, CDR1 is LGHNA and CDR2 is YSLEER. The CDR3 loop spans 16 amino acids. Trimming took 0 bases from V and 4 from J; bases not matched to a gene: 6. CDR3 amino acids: CASSQDLASGSYEQYF. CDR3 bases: TGCGCCAGCAGCCAAGATCTAGCTAGCGGGAGTTACGAGCAGTACTTC.

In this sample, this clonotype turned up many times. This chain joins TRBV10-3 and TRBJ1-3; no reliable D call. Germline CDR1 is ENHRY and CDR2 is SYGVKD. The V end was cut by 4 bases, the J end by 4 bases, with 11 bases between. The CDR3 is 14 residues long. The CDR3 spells CAISGTDNGNTIYF. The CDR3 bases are TGTGCCATCAGTGGGACCGACAACGGAAACACCATATATTTT.

CDR3 nucleotide sequence: TGTGCCAGCAGCGTTCTTGTGCCCGGGGTTGGTGAGCAGTTCTTC. This gives the protein CASSVLVPGVGEQFF. The V call is TRBV7-9, the J call TRBJ2-1; D possibly corresponds to TRBD2 (5 bases). The CDR3 consists of 15 residues. CDR1 and CDR2 from the germline V gene are SEHNR and FQNEAQ (reference sequence). The V and J ends lost 5 bases and 9 bases respectively, with 20 bases between them.

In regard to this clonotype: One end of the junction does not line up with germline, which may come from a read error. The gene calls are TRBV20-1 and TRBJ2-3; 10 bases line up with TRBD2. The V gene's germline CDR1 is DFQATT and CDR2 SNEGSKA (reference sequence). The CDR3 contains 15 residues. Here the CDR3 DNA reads TGCAGTGCTAGAGTAAGCGGGGGGGCCGTAGATACGCCGTATTTT. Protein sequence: CSARVSGGAVDTPYF.

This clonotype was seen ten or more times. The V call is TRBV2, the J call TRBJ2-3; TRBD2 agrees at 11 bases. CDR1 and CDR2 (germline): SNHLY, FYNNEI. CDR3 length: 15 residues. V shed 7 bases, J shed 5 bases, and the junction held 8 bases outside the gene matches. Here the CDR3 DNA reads TGTGCCAGCATGACTAGCGGGATAGCGGAAGATACGCAGTATTTT. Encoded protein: CASMTSGIAEDTQYF.

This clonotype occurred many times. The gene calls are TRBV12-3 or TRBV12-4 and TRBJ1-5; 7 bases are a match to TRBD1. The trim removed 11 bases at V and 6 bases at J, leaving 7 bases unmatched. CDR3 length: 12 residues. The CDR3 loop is CASSGGAQPQHF. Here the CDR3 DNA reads TGTGCCTCTTCAGGGGGGGCTCAGCCCCAGCATTTT.

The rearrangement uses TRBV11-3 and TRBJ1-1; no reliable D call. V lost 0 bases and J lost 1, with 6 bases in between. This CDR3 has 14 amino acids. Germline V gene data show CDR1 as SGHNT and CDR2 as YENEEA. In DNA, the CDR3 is TGTGCCAGCAGCTTAGATCTGGCGAACACTGAAGCTTTCTTT. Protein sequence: CASSLDLANTEAFF.

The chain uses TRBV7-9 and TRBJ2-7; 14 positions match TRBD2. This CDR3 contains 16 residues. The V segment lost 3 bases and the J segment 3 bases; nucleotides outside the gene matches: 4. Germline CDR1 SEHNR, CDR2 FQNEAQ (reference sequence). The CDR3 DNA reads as TGTGCCAGCAGCTTGACTAGCGGGAGGGCCCGCTACGAGCAGTACTTC. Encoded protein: CASSLTSGRARYEQYF.

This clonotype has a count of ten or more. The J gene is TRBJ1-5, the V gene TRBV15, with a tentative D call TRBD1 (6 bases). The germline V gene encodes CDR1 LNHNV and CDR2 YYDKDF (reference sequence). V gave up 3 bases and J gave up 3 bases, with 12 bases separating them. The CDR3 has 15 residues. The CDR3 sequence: CATSSHRDTNQPQHF. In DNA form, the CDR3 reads TGTGCCACCAGCAGCCACCGGGACACCAATCAGCCCCAGCATTTT.

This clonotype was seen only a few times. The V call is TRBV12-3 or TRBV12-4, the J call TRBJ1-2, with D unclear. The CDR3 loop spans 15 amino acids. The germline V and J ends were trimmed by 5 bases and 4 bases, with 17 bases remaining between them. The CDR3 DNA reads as TGTGCCAGCAGTCATACCCATATGGTCTTCTATGGCTACACCTTC. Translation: CASSHTHMVFYGYTF.

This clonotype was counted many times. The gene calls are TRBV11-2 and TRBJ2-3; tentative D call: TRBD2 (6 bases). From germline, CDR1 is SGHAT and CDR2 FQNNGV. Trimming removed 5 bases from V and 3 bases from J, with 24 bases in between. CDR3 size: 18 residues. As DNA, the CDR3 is TGTGCCAGCAGCCCCAATCCGACTCTTGGAGGGAAAACAGATACGCAGTATTTT. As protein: CASSPNPTLGGKTDTQYF.